The TCR beta chain under discussion was sequenced for a study of blood T cell repertoires in COVID-19. This clone is a singleton in its sample. The authors' processing: Estimates of nucleated cell counts were drawn from the amplification of reference gene primers. This table comes from immunoSEQ multiplex PCR, and its TCRdb copy is limited to in-frame clones, with some not included. V and J calls and clone size are copied from that table; D and trimming were computed from the DNA. Counted here are fewer than 250,000 clones, about nine tenths occurring once; the ten biggest clones make up 2% to 3%. This CDR3 is 19 amino acids long. Germline CDR1 reads MNHEY; CDR2 reads SVGEGT. J was trimmed by 0 bases and V by 2 bases; bases with no gene match: 10.

The receptor was isolated from a young man with COVID-19, enrolled during active disease. The chain links TRBV6-2 or TRBV6-3 to TRBJ2-3, with 11 positions matching TRBD2. The sample comprised peripheral blood. The CDR3 loop is CASSYALAGGQASTDTQYF. The CDR3 DNA follows: TGTGCCAGCAGTTACGCCCTAGCGGGGGGCCAAGCTAGCACAGATACGCAGTATTTT.